This T cell receptor beta chain was documented in a study of OX40 agonist ivuxolimab in advanced cancers. Across the whole study: Prior anti-PD-1, anti-PD-L1 or anti-CTLA-4 therapy was allowed; around 43% had some.

The V end lost 1 base, the J end lost 2 bases, and 12 bases lay between the germline ends. This CDR3 has 16 amino acids. Germline lookup yields CDR1 SEHNR and CDR2 FQNEAQ (reference sequence). Repertoires were generated with immunoSEQ multiplex PCR, while TCRdb's copy carries only in-frame clones and drops some. The sample has fewer than 85,000 clones, around nine tenths seen once. The sequence was collected from an adult with an advanced solid tumor such as melanoma, head and neck, liver or kidney cancer. The material was CD4+ or CD8+ T cells sorted from blood, obtained in a trial of the OX40 agonist ivuxolimab. The chain employs TRBV7-9 and TRBJ2-1, with D maybe TRBD1 (6 bases). CDR3 loop: CASSLDTGNPYNEQFF. The CDR3 bases are TGTGCCAGCAGCTTAGATACAGGGAACCCCTACAATGAGCAGTTCTTC.